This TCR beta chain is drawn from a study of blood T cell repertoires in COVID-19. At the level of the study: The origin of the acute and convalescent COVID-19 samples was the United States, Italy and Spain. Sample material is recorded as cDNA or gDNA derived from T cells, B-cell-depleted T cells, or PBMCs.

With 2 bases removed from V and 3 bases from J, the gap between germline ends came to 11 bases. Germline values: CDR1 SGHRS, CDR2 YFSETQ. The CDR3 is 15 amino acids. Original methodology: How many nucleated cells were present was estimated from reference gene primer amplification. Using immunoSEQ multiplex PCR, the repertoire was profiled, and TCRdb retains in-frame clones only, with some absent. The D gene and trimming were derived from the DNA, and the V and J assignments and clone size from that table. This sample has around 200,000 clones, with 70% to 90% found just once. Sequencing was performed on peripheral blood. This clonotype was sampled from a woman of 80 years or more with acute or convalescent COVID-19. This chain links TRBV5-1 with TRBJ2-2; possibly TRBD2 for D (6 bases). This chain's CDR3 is CASSFPGVDTGELFF. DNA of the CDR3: TGCGCCAGCAGCTTCCCGGGAGTGGACACCGGGGAGCTGTTTTTT.